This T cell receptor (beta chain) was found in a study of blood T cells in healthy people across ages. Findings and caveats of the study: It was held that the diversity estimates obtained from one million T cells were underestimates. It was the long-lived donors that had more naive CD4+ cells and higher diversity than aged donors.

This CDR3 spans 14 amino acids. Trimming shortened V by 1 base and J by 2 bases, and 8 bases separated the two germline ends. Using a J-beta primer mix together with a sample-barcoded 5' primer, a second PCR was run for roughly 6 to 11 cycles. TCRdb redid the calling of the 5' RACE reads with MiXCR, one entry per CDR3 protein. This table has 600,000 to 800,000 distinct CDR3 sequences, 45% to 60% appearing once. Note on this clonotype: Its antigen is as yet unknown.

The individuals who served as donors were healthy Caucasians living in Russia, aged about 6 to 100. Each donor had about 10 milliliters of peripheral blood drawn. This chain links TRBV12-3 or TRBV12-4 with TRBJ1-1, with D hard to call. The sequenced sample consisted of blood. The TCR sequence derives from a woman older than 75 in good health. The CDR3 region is CASSLDGQNTEAFF. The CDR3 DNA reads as TGTGCCAGCAGTTTAGATGGCCAAAACACTGAAGCTTTCTTT.